Listed here are 17 T cell receptor beta chains from one sample, sequenced in a study of a mutant IDH1 vaccine in newly diagnosed glioma. Time point of the sample: week 5, during vaccination. Alongside topical imiquimod, each dose of vaccine comprised 300 ug of mutant IDH1 20-mer peptide. Their antigens are not known. Repertoires were generated with immunoSEQ multiplex PCR, while TCRdb's copy carries only in-frame clones and drops some. This sample has 25,000 to 35,000 clones, with about 90% found just once. The sample here was PBMCs, taken from a glioma patient whose treatment included an IDH1 peptide vaccine. Receptor source: a young man with glioma.

The chain has TRBV2 and TRBJ1-2; a weak D match, TRBD1 (6 bases). Germline values: CDR1 SNHLY, CDR2 FYNNEI. V was shortened by 0 bases and J by 8 bases, with 7 bases between the two germline ends. This CDR3 region has 12 residues. The CDR3, as DNA: TGTGCCAGCAGTGAAGCAGGACAGGGCTACACCTTC. As protein: CASSEAGQGYTF.

The chain couples TRBV30 to TRBJ2-3; D is ambiguous. Per germline, CDR1 GTSNPN and CDR2 SVGIG (reference sequence). Trimming cost V 3 bases and J 3 bases, with 13 bases left between them. The CDR3 has 14 residues. The CDR3 nucleotides are TGTGCCTGGAGGGCGGCAGGATCGACAGATACGCAGTATTTT. Protein: CAWRAAGSTDTQYF.

J is TRBJ1-1 and V is TRBV4-2, with 7 nucleotides matching TRBD1. Unmatched junction bases numbered 5, after V lost 1 base and J lost 6 bases. The CDR3 covers 14 residues. Germline CDR1 and CDR2: LGHNA and YNFKEQ. In DNA form, the CDR3 reads TGTGCCAGCAGCCAAGGGGACAGCAACTCTGAAGCTTTCTTT. Translated: CASSQGDSNSEAFF.

This sequence joins TRBV5-4 and TRBJ1-1, with D perhaps matching TRBD1 (5 bases). There are 18 residues in the CDR3. V was cut by 0 bases and J by 5 bases, with 23 bases left in between. Per the germline V gene, CDR1 is SGHNT and CDR2 is YYREEE (reference sequence). In DNA form, the CDR3 reads TGTGCCAGCAGCTTGGCGAGATGGGGGGGAAGGTCGCGGACTGAAGCTTTCTTT. This translates into CASSLARWGGRSRTEAFF.

The chain uses TRBV7-2 and TRBJ1-1; D might be TRBD1 (6 bases). The CDR3 covers 14 residues. The germline V gene encodes CDR1 SGHTA and CDR2 FQGNSA. The V end was cut by 8 bases, the J end by 3 bases, with 16 bases between. The CDR3 DNA reads TGTGCCAGCGGACCCTACAGGGCGGACACTGAAGCTTTCTTT. Protein product: CASGPYRADTEAFF.

V and J are TRBV5-1 and TRBJ2-6; 8 bases are a match to TRBD1. The CDR3 has 17 amino acids. V was clipped by 0 bases and J by 4 bases; unmatched bases: 6. Germline values: CDR1 SGHRS, CDR2 YFSETQ. In DNA, the CDR3 is TGCGCCAGCAGCTTGGTACCCCAGGGGGCCGGGGCCAACGTCCTGACTTTC. This translates into CASSLVPQGAGANVLTF.

J is TRBJ1-2 and V is TRBV30; no definite D call. Germline V gene sequence: CDR1 GTSNPN, CDR2 SVGIG (reference sequence). The CDR3 is 13 residues long. Trimming removed 1 base from V and 4 bases from J, with 10 bases in between. The DNA for the CDR3 is TGTGCCTGGAGTGAGGACGGCTTCTATGGCTACACCTTC. Protein product: CAWSEDGFYGYTF.

The chain combines TRBV7-9 with TRBJ1-1; 9 positions agree with TRBD1. CDR1 is SEHNR and CDR2 is FQNEAQ in the germline V gene (reference sequence). V trimming: 5 bases; J trimming: 4 bases; junction bases outside the gene matches: 8. The CDR3 covers 15 residues. CDR3 bases: TGTGCCAGCAGCCCTCTACAGGGGGCGACCACTGAAGCTTTCTTT. It yields the protein CASSPLQGATTEAFF. Based on the CDR3 plus reference TRBV7-9 and TRBJ1-1, the full variable domain is DTGVSQNPRHKITKRGQNVTFRCDPISEHNRLYWYRQTLGQGPEFLTYFQNEAQLEKSRLLSDRFSAERPKGSFSTLEIQRTEQGDSAMYLCASSPLQGATTEAFFGQGTRLTVV.

The J gene is TRBJ1-5, the V gene TRBV18; perhaps TRBD1 as D (6 bases). V was trimmed by 2 bases and J by 3 bases, leaving 8 bases between them. The CDR3 loop spans 14 amino acids. From germline, CDR1 is KGHSH and CDR2 LQKENI. The CDR3 is CASSPSGDNQPQHF. Written as DNA, the CDR3 is TGTGCCAGCTCACCATCAGGGGACAATCAGCCCCAGCATTTT.

The rearrangement links TRBV19 to TRBJ2-1, with D possibly called TRBD1 or TRBD2 (5 bases each). The germline V gene has CDR1 LNHDA and CDR2 SQIVND (reference sequence). With 7 bases removed from V and 9 bases from J, the gap between germline ends came to 10 bases. The CDR3 has 11 residues. CDR3 sequence (DNA): TGTGCCAGTACCAGGGAGAGTGAGCAGTTCTTC. Protein sequence: CASTRESEQFF.

The chain is built from TRBV6-5 and TRBJ2-3, with 7 bases lining up with TRBD2. This CDR3 region has 14 residues. Germline values: CDR1 MNHEY, CDR2 SVGAGI. The trim removed 4 bases at V and 2 bases at J, leaving 3 bases unmatched. The chain's CDR3 is CASSFGLDTDTQYF. CDR3 bases: TGTGCCAGCAGTTTTGGACTAGACACAGATACGCAGTATTTT.

This clone was observed a few times. This sequence joins TRBV6-1 and TRBJ1-5; D unresolved. This CDR3 has 13 amino acids. Germline loops: CDR1 MNHNS, CDR2 SASEGT. Trimming left V 4 bases short and J 7 bases short, with 11 bases between. The CDR3 sequence is CASSGRAGQPQHF. CDR3 DNA sequence: TGTGCCAGCAGTGGGAGAGCCGGACAGCCCCAGCATTTT.

V is TRBV2 and J is TRBJ1-1; no clear D gene. Per the germline V gene, CDR1 is SNHLY and CDR2 is FYNNEI. V dropped 5 bases and J dropped 2 bases, with 12 bases sitting between them. This CDR3 contains 14 residues. DNA of the CDR3: TGTGCCAGCAGTCGTCCCGGGCGAAACACTGAAGCTTTCTTT. Amino acid sequence: CASSRPGRNTEAFF.

The V call is TRBV29-1, the J call TRBJ2-1; D remains unclear. Deletions cut 4 bases from V and 8 bases from J, with 12 bases between. CDR1 SQVTM and CDR2 ANQGSEA come from the germline V gene. The CDR3 totals 12 residues. CDR3 bases: TGCAGCGTTGCGACACCGTGGGATGAGCAGTTCTTC. Its translation is CSVATPWDEQFF.

The J gene is TRBJ2-7, the V gene TRBV2; a weak D match, TRBD2 (5 bases). The V gene's germline CDR1 is SNHLY and CDR2 FYNNEI. Trimming took off 8 bases at V and 4 bases at J, with 12 bases between the two ends. The CDR3 has 12 amino acids. CDR3 sequence: CASAEPGYEQYF. In DNA form, the CDR3 reads TGTGCCAGCGCCGAGCCGGGGTACGAGCAGTACTTC.

This clone was seen just once. This chain uses TRBV6-6 with TRBJ2-7, with 12 bases fitting TRBD2. Germline loops: CDR1 MNHNY, CDR2 SVGAGI (reference sequence). V was clipped by 6 bases and J by 3 bases; unmatched bases: 6. CDR3 length: 15 residues. CDR3 nucleotide sequence: TGTGCCAGCAGCACGGGACTAGCGGGTAACTACGAGCAGTACTTC. This gives the protein CASSTGLAGNYEQYF.

The chain employs TRBV7-2 and TRBJ2-2; possibly TRBD1 for D (6 bases). Germline CDR1 SGHTA, CDR2 FQGNSA. V was pared by 1 base and J by 7 bases, with 7 bases between. The CDR3 consists of 13 residues. The CDR3 here is CASSLEGGGELFF. Written as DNA, the CDR3 is TGTGCCAGCAGCTTAGAAGGGGGCGGGGAGCTGTTTTTT.